The T cell receptor (beta chain) described here comes from a study of shared clonotypes between healthy human individuals. Study-wide results and caveats: Several donors held about 5% of naive CD4 clonotypes in common. The study generally estimated greater richness for naive than memory subsets.

Profiling relied on immunoSEQ multiplex PCR, and the TCRdb table lists in-frame clones only, not all of them. The repertoire holds around 1 million clones, with over 75% as singletons. Germline V gives CDR1 MNHNS, CDR2 SASEGT. Trimming took off 4 bases at V and 7 bases at J, with 10 bases between the two ends. The CDR3 consists of 13 residues. Turning to this clone: Its antigen is not identified.

Sequencing was performed on memory CD4+ T cells sorted from blood. Subset given: CD45RA-negative fraction. The rearrangement links TRBV6-1 to TRBJ1-4, with D uncertain. The TCR sequence derives from a man between 18 and 29 years old in good health. The DNA of the CDR3 is TGTGCCAGCAGTGTACTATCCGGTGAAAAACTGTTTTTT. It encodes CASSVLSGEKLFF.